The 17 T cell receptor beta chains reported below all come from one sample, sequenced in a study of response to subunit inactivated influenza vaccine. TCRdb ran MiXCR on the RT-PCR reads and lists one entry per CDR3 protein. The sample lists about 800,000 distinct CDR3 sequences, roughly 20% seen once, with around 9.6% in the top ten. Here the sequenced sample was PBMCs from blood, taken approximately 5 days after vaccination. These receptors were collected from a man aged 45-65 years who received an inactivated influenza vaccine.

This clonotype has a count of ten or more. The V call is TRBV11-2, the J call TRBJ2-5, with no clear D. The germline V gene has CDR1 SGHAT and CDR2 FQNNGV. This CDR3 has 15 residues. Trimming removed 4 bases at V and 3 bases at J, with 15 bases between. The CDR3 nucleotides read TGTGCCAGCAGCTCCCGGCCAGCGTTAGAAGAGACCCAGTACTTC. Its translation is CASSSRPALEETQYF.

The V call is TRBV15, the J call TRBJ2-7; 7 bases align to TRBD1. CDR1 and CDR2 from the germline V gene are LNHNV and YYDKDF (reference sequence). J was trimmed by 6 bases and V by 3 bases; bases with no gene match: 11. The CDR3 is 15 residues long. The chain's CDR3 is CATSSTDRVNGEQYF. The DNA of the CDR3 is TGTGCCACCAGCAGTACCGACAGGGTCAACGGCGAGCAGTACTTC.

The J gene is TRBJ2-7, the V gene TRBV7-8, with D maybe TRBD2 (6 bases). The CDR3 is 17 amino acids. Trimming took 4 bases from V and 2 from J, leaving 21 bases between them. Germline V gene lookup returns CDR1 SGHVS and CDR2 FQNEAQ. The CDR3 loop is CASSSGSSTSGAYEQYF. As DNA, the CDR3 is TGTGCCAGCAGCTCAGGGTCCTCAACCTCGGGGGCCTACGAGCAGTACTTC.

This clonotype came up many times. This chain connects TRBV6-7 to TRBJ1-6; D remains unclear. TRBV6-7 is designated an ORF whose function remains uncertain. The V and J ends lost 0 bases and 7 bases respectively, with 7 bases between them. The CDR3 runs to 14 residues. The chain's CDR3 is CASSYSKANSPLHF. CDR3 DNA: TGTGCCAGCAGTTACTCGAAGGCAAATTCACCCCTCCACTTT.

The genes are TRBV2 and TRBJ2-3; D is perhaps TRBD2 (5 bases). The CDR3 has 14 residues. From germline, CDR1 is SNHLY and CDR2 FYNNEI. V shed 7 bases and J shed 3 bases, with 14 bases lying between them. CDR3 coding DNA: TGTGCCAGCACCTGGGTAGCGTCGACAGATACGCAGTATTTT. This encodes CASTWVASTDTQYF.

This rearrangement joins TRBV7-2 to TRBJ1-2; D perhaps matches TRBD1 (6 bases). Trimming cost V 3 bases and J 7 bases, with 15 bases left between them. This CDR3 contains 14 residues. Germline V lookup: CDR1 SGHTA, CDR2 FQGNSA. The CDR3 sequence: CASSFRTASGGYTF. DNA for the CDR3: TGTGCCAGCAGCTTTAGGACAGCGAGTGGTGGCTACACCTTC.

Only a few counts were recorded for this clonotype. The chain combines TRBV6-2 or TRBV6-3 with TRBJ1-2, with TRBD1 matching 7 bases. The CDR3 has 15 amino acids. CDR1 and CDR2 (germline): MNHEY, SVGEGT. Trimming at V came to 0 bases and at J to 7 bases, leaving 8 bases not matched to a gene. The CDR3 sequence is CASSYSLRDSRGYTF. The CDR3 DNA sequence: TGTGCCAGCAGTTACTCCCTCCGGGACAGTCGTGGCTACACCTTC.

A few counts support this clonotype. The chain recombines TRBV24-1 with TRBJ2-3, with D unresolved. This CDR3 is 15 amino acids long. V was cut by 2 bases and J by 2 bases, with 10 bases left in between. Germline CDR1 and CDR2: KGHDR and SFDVKD. The CDR3 DNA reads TGTGCCACCAGTGATTCGAGAGCATACACAGATACGCAGTATTTT. It yields the protein CATSDSRAYTDTQYF.

In DNA form, the CDR3 reads TGTGCCATCAGGGATACAGGGGGGTATTCACCCCTCCACTTT. This encodes CAIRDTGGYSPLHF. The chain is built from TRBV10-3 and TRBJ1-6, with 8 bases fitting TRBD1. The V gene's germline CDR1 is ENHRY and CDR2 SYGVKD. The CDR3 contains 14 residues. With V trimmed by 6 bases and J by 8 bases, 6 bases remained unmatched.

This chain connects TRBV29-1 to TRBJ2-5; 7 bases agree with TRBD2. CDR1 and CDR2 (germline): SQVTM, ANQGSEA. CDR3 length: 16 residues. V was clipped by 0 bases and J by 0 bases; unmatched bases: 7. CDR3 in DNA: TGCAGCGTTGAAGAGATTGGCGCGGGGGACCAAGAGACCCAGTACTTC. It yields the protein CSVEEIGAGDQETQYF. Variable domain in full (rest from reference TRBV29-1 and TRBJ2-5): SAVISQKPSRDICQRGTSLTIQCQVDSQVTMMFWYRQQPGQSLTLIATANQGSEATYESGFVIDKFPISRPNLTFSTLTVSNMSPEDSSIYLCSVEEIGAGDQETQYFGPGTRLLVL.

There are a few counts of this clonotype. The V and J genes are TRBV7-2 and TRBJ2-3; 11 bases fit TRBD2. The CDR3 is 16 residues long. Germline V gene sequence: CDR1 SGHTA, CDR2 FQGNSA. Trimming removed 5 bases from V and 2 bases from J; junction bases left unmatched: 6. CDR3 bases: TGTGCCAGCAGCCCCCGACTAGCGGGGATCACAGATACGCAGTATTTT. This gives the protein CASSPRLAGITDTQYF. The full variable domain, rest sourced from reference TRBV7-2 and TRBJ2-3, is GAGVSQSPSNKVTEKGKDVELRCDPISGHTALYWYRQSLGQGLEFLIYFQGNSAPDKSGLPSDRFSAERTGGSVSTLTIQRTQQEDSAVYLCASSPRLAGITDTQYFGPGTRLTVL.

Comments on this clonotype: A read error may be the cause here, since a much bigger clone is one base away. This rearrangement joins TRBV11-1 to TRBJ2-7; possibly TRBD1 or TRBD2 for D (5 bases each). Deletions cut 3 bases from V and 6 bases from J, with 9 bases between. CDR1 is SGHAT, CDR2 FQDESV, per germline (reference sequence). This CDR3 contains 12 residues. In DNA, the CDR3 is TGTGCCAGCAGCTTTCTCGGGGCCGAGCAGTACTTC. As protein: CASSFLGAEQYF.

The V call is TRBV29-1, the J call TRBJ2-7; D gene ambiguous. The V end lost 6 bases, the J end lost 3 bases, and 12 bases lay between the germline ends. The CDR3 sequence is 12 residues long. Germline V CDR1 and CDR2: SQVTM, ANQGSEA. CDR3 sequence (DNA): TGCAGCGTGACCGGCACCTTCTACGAGCAGTACTTC. Its translation is CSVTGTFYEQYF.

This chain uses TRBV5-6 with TRBJ2-3, with 8 nucleotides matching TRBD2. V trimming: 0 bases; J trimming: 0 bases; junction bases outside the gene matches: 9. Germline CDR1 reads SGHDT; CDR2 reads YYEEEE. CDR3 length equals 18 residues. CDR3 nucleotides: TGTGCCAGCAGCTTGGATCGGGGGGGCCGGTATAGCACAGATACGCAGTATTTT. Amino acids: CASSLDRGGRYSTDTQYF.

The chain uses TRBV28 and TRBJ2-5; D gene ambiguous. Trimming shortened V by 4 bases and J by 7 bases, and 7 bases separated the two germline ends. The CDR3 spans 11 residues. Germline loops: CDR1 MDHEN, CDR2 SYDVKM. The DNA of the CDR3 is TGTGCCAGCAGTTCAGTATCGACCCAGTACTTC. Protein product: CASSSVSTQYF.

This CDR3 is CSAAGSSYEQYF. CDR3 in DNA: TGCAGCGCCGCTGGGAGCTCCTACGAGCAGTACTTC. The chain joins TRBV29-1 to TRBJ2-7; maybe TRBD2 (5 bases). The germline V and J ends were trimmed by 7 bases and 0 bases, with 10 bases remaining between them. The CDR3 length is 12 residues. Germline V gives CDR1 SQVTM, CDR2 ANQGSEA.

V and J are TRBV9 and TRBJ2-5, with TRBD2 matching 10 bases. CDR1 and CDR2 from the germline V gene are SGDLS and YYNGEE. There are 17 residues in the CDR3. With V trimmed by 0 bases and J by 7 bases, 12 bases remained unmatched. CDR3 amino acids: CASSVDRSSGGYMTQYF. The CDR3, as DNA: TGTGCCAGCAGCGTAGACAGGTCTAGCGGGGGTTATATGACCCAGTACTTC.